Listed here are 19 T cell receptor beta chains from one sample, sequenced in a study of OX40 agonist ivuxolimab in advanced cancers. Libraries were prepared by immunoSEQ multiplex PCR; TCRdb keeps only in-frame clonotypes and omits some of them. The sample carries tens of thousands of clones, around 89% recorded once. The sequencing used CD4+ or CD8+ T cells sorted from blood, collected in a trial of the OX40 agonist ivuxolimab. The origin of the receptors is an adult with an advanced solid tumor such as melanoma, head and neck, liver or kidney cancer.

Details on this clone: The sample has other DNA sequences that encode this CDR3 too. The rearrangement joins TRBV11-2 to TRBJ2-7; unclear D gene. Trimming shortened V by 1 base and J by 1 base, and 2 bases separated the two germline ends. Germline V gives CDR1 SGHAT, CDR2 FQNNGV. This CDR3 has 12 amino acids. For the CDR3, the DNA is TGTGCCAGCAGCTTAGGATCCTACGAGCAGTACTTC. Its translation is CASSLGSYEQYF.

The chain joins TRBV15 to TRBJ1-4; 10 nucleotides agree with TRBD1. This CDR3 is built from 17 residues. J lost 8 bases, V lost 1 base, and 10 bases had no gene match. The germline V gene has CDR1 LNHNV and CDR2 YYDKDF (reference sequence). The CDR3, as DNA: TGTGCCACCAGCAGAGTAAAGGGTGGACAGGGGGGAGAAAAACTGTTTTTT. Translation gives CATSRVKGGQGGEKLFF.

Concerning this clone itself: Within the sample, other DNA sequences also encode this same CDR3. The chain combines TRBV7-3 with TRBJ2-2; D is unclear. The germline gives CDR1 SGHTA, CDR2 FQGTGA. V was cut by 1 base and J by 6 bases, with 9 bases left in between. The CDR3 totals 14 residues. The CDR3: CASSLIGGPGELFF. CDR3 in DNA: TGTGCCAGCAGCTTAATTGGCGGTCCCGGGGAGCTGTTTTTT. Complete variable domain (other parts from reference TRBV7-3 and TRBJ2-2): GAGVSQTPSNKVTEKGKYVELRCDPISGHTALYWYRQSLGQGPEFLIYFQGTGAADDSGLPNDRFFAVRPEGSVSTLKIQRTERGDSAVYLCASSLIGGPGELFFGEGSRLTVL.

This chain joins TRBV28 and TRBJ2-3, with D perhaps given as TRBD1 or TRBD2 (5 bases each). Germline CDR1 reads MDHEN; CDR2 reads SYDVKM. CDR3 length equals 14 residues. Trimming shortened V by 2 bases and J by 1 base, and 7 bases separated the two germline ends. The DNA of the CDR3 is TGTGCCAGCAGTTTAGGGGACCGCACAGATACGCAGTATTTT. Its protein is CASSLGDRTDTQYF.

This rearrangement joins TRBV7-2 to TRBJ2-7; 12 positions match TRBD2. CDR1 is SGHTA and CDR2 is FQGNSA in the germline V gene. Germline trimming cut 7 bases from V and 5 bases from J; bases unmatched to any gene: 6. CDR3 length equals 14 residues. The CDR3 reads CASTLAGGSHEQYF. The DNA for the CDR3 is TGTGCCAGCACCCTAGCGGGAGGGTCCCACGAGCAGTACTTC.

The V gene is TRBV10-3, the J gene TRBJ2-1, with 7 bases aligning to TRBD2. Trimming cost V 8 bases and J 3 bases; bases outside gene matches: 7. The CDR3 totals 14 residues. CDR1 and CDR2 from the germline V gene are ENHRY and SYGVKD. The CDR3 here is CAIGREVNYNEQFF. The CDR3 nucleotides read TGTGCCATCGGGAGGGAGGTTAACTACAATGAGCAGTTCTTC.

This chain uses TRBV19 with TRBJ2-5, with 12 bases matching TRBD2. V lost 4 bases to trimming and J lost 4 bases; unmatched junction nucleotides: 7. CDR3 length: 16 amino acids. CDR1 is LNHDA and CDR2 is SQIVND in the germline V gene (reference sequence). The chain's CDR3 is CASSTLAGGPGETQYF. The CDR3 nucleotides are TGTGCCAGTAGTACCCTAGCGGGAGGGCCGGGAGAGACCCAGTACTTC.

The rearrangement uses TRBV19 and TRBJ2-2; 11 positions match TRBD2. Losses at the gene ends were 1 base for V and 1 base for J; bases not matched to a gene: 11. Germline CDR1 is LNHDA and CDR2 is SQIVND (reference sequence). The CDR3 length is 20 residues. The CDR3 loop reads CASSIVGPSSGRLNTGELFF. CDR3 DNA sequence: TGTGCCAGTAGTATAGTAGGCCCCTCTAGCGGGAGGCTGAACACCGGGGAGCTGTTTTTT.

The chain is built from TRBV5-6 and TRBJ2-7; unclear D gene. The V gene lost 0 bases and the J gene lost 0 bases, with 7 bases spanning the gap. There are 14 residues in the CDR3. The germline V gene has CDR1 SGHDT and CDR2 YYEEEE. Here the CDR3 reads CASSLVYSSYEQYF. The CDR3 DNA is TGTGCCAGCAGCTTGGTGTATAGCTCCTACGAGCAGTACTTC.

CDR3: CASSELTSGEQYF. The CDR3 DNA reads TGTGCCAGTAGTGAGTTGACTAGCGGGGAGCAGTACTTC. This chain joins TRBV19 and TRBJ2-7, with 10 bases identical to TRBD2. Germline loops: CDR1 LNHDA, CDR2 SQIVND (reference sequence). The CDR3 totals 13 residues. Unmatched junction bases numbered 5, after V lost 5 bases and J lost 7 bases.

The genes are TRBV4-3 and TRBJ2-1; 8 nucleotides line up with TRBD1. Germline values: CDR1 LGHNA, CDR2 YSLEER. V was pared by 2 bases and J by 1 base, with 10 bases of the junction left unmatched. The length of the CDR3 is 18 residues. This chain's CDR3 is CASSQYNSGGWSYNEQFF. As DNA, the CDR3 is TGCGCCAGCAGCCAATACAATTCAGGGGGCTGGTCCTACAATGAGCAGTTCTTC.

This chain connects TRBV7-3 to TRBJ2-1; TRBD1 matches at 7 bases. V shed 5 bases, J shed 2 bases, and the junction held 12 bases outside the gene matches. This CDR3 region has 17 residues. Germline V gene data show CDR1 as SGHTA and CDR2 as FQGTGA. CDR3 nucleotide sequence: TGTGCCAGCAGCCCTAAAGGGGGACAGACAACCTACAATGAGCAGTTCTTC. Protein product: CASSPKGGQTTYNEQFF.

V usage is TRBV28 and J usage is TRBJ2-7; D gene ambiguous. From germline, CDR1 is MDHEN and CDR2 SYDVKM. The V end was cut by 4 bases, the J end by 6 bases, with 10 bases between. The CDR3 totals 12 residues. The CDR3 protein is CASSYWLSEQYF. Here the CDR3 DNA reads TGTGCCAGCAGTTACTGGCTGAGCGAGCAGTACTTC.

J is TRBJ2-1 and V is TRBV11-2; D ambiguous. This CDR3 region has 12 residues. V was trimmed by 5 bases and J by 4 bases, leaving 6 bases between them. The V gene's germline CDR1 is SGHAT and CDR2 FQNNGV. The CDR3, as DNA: TGTGCCAGCAGCCCCTTTTACAATGAGCAGTTCTTC. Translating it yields CASSPFYNEQFF. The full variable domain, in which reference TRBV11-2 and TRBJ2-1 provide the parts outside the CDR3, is EAGVAQSPRYKIIEKRQSVAFWCNPISGHATLYWYQQILGQGPKLLIQFQNNGVVDDSQLPKDRFSAERLKGVDSTLKIQPAKLEDSAVYLCASSPFYNEQFFGPGTRLTVL.

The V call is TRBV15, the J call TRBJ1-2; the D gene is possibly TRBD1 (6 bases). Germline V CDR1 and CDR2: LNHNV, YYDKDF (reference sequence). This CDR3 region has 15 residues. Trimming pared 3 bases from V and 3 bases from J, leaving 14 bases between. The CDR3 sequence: CATSSGGAPDYGYTF. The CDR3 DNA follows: TGTGCCACCAGCAGTGGGGGGGCGCCGGACTATGGCTACACCTTC.

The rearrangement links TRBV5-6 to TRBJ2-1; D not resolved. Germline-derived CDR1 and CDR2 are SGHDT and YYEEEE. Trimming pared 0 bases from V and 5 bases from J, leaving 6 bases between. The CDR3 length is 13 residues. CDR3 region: CASSLEGHNEQFF. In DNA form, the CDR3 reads TGTGCCAGCAGCTTGGAAGGCCACAATGAGCAGTTCTTC.

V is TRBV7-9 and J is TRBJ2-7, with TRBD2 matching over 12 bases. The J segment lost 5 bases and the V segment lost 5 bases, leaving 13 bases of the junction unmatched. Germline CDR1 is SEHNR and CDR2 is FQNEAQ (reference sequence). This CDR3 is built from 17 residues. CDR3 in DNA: TGTGCCAGCAGCGGTAGACTAGCGGGAGACATCAAGAACGAGCAGTACTTC. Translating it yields CASSGRLAGDIKNEQYF.

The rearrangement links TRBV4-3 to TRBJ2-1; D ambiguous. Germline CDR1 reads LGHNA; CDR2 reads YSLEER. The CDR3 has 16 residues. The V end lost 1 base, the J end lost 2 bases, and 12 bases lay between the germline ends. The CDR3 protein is CASSQVAQSPYNEQFF. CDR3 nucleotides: TGCGCCAGCAGCCAAGTAGCACAGAGCCCCTACAATGAGCAGTTCTTC.

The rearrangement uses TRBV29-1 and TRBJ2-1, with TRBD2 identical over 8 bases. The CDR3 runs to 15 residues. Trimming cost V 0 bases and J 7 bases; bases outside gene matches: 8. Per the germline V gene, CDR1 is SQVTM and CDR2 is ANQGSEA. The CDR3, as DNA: TGCAGCGTTGAAGATCCAGCGGGAGTCGTAAATGAGCAGTTCTTC. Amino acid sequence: CSVEDPAGVVNEQFF.